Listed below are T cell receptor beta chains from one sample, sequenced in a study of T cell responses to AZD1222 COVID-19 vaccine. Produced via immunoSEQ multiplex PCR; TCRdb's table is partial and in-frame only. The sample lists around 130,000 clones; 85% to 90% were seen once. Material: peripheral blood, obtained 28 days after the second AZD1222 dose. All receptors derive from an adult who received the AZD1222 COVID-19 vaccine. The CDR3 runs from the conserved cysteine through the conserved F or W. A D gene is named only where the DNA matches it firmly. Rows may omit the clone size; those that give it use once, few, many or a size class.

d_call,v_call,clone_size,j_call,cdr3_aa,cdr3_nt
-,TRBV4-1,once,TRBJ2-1,CASSQERVQGIGEQFF,TGCGCCAGCAGCCAAGAACGAGTACAGGGTATAGGCGAGCAGTTCTTC
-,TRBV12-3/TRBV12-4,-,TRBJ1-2,CASRRTGLYGYTF,TGTGCCAGCAGGCGGACGGGGCTCTATGGCTACACCTTC
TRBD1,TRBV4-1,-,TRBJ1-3,CASSPMTGQANTIYF,TGCGCCAGCAGCCCCATGACAGGGCAGGCAAACACCATATATTTT
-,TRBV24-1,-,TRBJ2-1,CATSDFSGNNEQFF,TGTGCCACCAGTGATTTTAGCGGAAACAATGAGCAGTTCTTC
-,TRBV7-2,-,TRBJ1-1,CASSFESDTEAFF,TGTGCCAGCAGCTTCGAGTCGGACACTGAAGCTTTCTTT
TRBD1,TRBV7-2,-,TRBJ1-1,CASSPQGEHTEAFF,TGTGCCAGCAGCCCACAGGGGGAGCACACTGAAGCTTTCTTT
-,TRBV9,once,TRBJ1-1,CASSVEGNTEAFF,TGTGCCAGCAGCGTAGAGGGGAACACTGAAGCTTTCTTT
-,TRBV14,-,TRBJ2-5,CASSRQVQETQYF,TGTGCCAGCAGCCGACAGGTCCAAGAGACCCAGTACTTC
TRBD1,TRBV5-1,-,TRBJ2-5,CASSFKQGFHQETQYF,TGCGCCAGCAGCTTTAAACAGGGGTTCCACCAAGAGACCCAGTACTTC
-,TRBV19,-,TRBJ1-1,CASSIGNMNTEAFF,TGTGCCAGTAGTATTGGGAATATGAACACTGAAGCTTTCTTT
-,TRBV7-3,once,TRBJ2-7,CASSAGQGYIYEQYF,TGTGCCAGCAGCGCCGGACAAGGATATATCTACGAGCAGTACTTC
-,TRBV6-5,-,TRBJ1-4,CASSYAGAGEKLFF,TGTGCCAGCAGTTACGCAGGGGCCGGTGAAAAACTGTTTTTT
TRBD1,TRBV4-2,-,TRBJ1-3,CASSQVGTGSGGGNTIYF,TGTGCCAGCAGCCAAGTGGGGACAGGGTCCGGCGGAGGAAACACCATATATTTT
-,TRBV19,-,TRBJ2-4,CASSPSQTGTQKNIQYF,TGTGCCAGTAGTCCTAGCCAAACCGGGACACAAAAAAACATTCAGTACTTC
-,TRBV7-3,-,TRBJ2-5,CASSLSRGETQYF,TGTGCCAGCAGCTTATCCAGGGGAGAGACCCAGTACTTC
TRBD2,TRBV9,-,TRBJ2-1,CASSVVGLAGFGDEQFF,TGTGCCAGCAGCGTAGTAGGACTAGCGGGATTCGGCGATGAGCAGTTCTTC
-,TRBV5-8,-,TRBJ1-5,CASGDLSTPQHF,TGTGCCAGCGGGGACCTCTCGACGCCCCAGCATTTT
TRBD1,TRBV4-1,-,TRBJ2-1,CASSQGDRWHNEQFF,TGCGCCAGCAGCCAAGGGGACAGGTGGCACAATGAGCAGTTCTTC
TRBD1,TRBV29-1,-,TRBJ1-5,CSATGTGGNQPQHF,TGCAGCGCAACCGGGACAGGGGGCAATCAGCCCCAGCATTTT
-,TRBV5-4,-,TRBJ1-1,CASSLEQGNTEAFF,TGTGCCAGCAGCTTGGAACAGGGGAACACTGAAGCTTTCTTT
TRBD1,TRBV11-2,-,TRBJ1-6,CASSTQGGPNSPLHF,TGTGCCAGCAGCACCCAGGGGGGACCTAATTCACCCCTCCACTTT
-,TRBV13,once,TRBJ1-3,CASSLLGWGPQLKRPSGNTIYF,TGTGCCAGCAGCCTGTTGGGTTGGGGTCCTCAACTCAAACGACCCTCTGGAAACACCATATATTTT
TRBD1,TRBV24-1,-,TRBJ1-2,CATSDPGTGIYGYTF,TGTGCCACCAGTGACCCTGGGACAGGAATCTATGGCTACACCTTC
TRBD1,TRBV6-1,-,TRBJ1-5,CASSEAQGGSSIPQHF,TGTGCCAGCAGTGAAGCGCAGGGGGGGTCGAGCATCCCCCAGCATTTT
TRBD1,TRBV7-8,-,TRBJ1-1,CASSPTGGLNTEAFF,TGTGCCAGCAGCCCAACAGGGGGCTTGAACACTGAAGCTTTCTTT
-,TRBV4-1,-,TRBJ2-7,CASSPHRDSFSYEQYF,TGCGCCAGCAGCCCGCACCGGGACTCCTTTTCCTACGAGCAGTACTTC
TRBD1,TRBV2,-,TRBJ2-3,CASNRDRYTDTQYF,TGTGCCAGCAACCGGGACAGATACACAGATACGCAGTATTTT
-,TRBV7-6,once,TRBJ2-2,CASTPQIENTGELFF,TGTGCCAGCACCCCTCAGATTGAGAACACCGGGGAGCTGTTTTTT
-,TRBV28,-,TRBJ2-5,CASSLGREETQYF,TGTGCCAGCAGTTTGGGCAGAGAAGAGACCCAGTACTTC
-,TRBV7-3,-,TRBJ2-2,CASSPRGGLLPGELFF,TGTGCCAGCAGCCCCCGAGGGGGGTTGCTCCCCGGGGAGCTGTTTTTT
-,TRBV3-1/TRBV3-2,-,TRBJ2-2,CASSQEVGTGELFF,TGTGCCAGCAGTCAAGAGGTGGGGACCGGGGAGCTGTTTTTT
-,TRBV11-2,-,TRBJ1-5,CASSLDWQLYQPQHF,TGTGCCAGCAGCTTAGACTGGCAGCTATATCAGCCCCAGCATTTT